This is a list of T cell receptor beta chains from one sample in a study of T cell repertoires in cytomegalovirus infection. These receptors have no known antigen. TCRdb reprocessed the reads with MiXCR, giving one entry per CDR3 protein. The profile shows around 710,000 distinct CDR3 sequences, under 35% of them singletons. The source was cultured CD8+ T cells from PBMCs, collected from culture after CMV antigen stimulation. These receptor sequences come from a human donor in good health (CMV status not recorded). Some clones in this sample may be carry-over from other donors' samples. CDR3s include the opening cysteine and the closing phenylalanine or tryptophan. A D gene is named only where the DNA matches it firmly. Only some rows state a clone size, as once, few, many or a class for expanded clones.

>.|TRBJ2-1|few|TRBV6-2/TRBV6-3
CASSRAQGIHEQFF
TGTGCCAGCAGCCGGGCCCAGGGGATACATGAGCAGTTCTTC
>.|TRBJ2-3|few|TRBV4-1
CASSRGGDSTDTQYF
TGCGCCAGCAGCCGAGGAGGGGACAGCACAGATACGCAGTATTTT
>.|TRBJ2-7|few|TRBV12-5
CASTGNEQYF
TGTGCTAGTACAGGGAACGAGCAGTACTTC
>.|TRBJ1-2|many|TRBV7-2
CASSLGLGALTGYTF
TGTGCCAGCAGCTTAGGATTGGGGGCCTTAACTGGCTACACCTTC
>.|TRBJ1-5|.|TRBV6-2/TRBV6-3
CASKGGGRQPQHF
TGTGCCAGCAAGGGGGGAGGTAGGCAGCCCCAGCATTTT
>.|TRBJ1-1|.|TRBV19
CASSIWEMNTEAFF
TGTGCCAGTAGTATCTGGGAAATGAACACTGAAGCTTTCTTT
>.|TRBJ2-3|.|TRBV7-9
CASSSIDRDSQYF
TGTGCCAGCAGCTCGATAGACCGCGATTCGCAGTATTTT
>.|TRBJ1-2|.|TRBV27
CASSSLGRVGGYTF
TGTGCCAGCAGTTCCCTTGGGAGGGTGGGAGGCTACACCTTC
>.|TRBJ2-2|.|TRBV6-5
CASNRLYTGELFF
TGTGCCAGCAACCGACTTTACACCGGGGAGCTGTTTTTT
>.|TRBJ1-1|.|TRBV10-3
CAISVDGGTEAFF
TGTGCCATCAGTGTGGACGGCGGAACTGAAGCTTTCTTT
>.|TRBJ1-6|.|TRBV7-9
CASSERYNSPLHF
TGTGCCAGCAGCGAACGCTATAATTCACCCCTCCACTTT